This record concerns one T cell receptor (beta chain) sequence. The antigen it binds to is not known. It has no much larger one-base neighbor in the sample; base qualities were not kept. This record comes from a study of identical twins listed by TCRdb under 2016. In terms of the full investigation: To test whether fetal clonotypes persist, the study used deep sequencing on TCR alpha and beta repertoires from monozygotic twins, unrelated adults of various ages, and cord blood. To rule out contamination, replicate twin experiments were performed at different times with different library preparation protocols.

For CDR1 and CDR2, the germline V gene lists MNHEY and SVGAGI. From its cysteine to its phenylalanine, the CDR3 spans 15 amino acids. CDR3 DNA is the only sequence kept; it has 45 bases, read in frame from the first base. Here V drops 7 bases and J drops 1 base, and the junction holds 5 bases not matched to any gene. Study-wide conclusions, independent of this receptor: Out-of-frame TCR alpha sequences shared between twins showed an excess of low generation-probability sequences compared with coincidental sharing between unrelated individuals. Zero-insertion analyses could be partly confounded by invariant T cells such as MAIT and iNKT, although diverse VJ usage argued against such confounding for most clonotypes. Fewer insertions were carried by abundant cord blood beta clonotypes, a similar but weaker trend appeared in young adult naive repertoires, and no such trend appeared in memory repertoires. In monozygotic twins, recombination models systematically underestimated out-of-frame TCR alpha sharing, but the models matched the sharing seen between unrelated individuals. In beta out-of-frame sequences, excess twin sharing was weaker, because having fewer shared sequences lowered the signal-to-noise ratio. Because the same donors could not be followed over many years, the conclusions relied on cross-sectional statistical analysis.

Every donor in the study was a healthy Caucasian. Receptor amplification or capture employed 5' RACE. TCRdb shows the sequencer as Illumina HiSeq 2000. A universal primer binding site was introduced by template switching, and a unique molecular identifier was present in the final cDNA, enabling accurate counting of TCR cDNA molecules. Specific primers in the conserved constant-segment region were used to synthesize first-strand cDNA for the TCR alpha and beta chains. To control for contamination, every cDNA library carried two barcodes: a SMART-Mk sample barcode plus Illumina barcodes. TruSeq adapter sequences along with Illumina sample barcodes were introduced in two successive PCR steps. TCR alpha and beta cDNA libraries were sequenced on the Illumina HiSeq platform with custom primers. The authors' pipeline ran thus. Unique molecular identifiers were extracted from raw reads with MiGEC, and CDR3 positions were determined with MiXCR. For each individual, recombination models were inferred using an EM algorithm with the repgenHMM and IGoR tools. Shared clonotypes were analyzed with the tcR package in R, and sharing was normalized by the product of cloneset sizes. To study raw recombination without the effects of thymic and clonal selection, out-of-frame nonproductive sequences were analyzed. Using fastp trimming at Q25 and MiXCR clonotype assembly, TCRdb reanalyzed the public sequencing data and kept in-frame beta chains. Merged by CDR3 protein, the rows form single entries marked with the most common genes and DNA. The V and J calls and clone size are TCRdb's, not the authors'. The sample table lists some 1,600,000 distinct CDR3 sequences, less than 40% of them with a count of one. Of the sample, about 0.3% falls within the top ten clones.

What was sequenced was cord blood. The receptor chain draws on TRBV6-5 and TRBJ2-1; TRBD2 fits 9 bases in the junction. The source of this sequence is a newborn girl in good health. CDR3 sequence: CASKETSGSYNEQFF. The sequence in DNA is TGTGCCAGCAAAGAAACTAGCGGGTCCTACAATGAGCAGTTCTTC.